A selection of T cell receptor beta chains follows, all from one sample in a study of molecular identifiers for immune sequencing clone quantification. TCRdb called the PCR reads again in MiXCR, with one record for every CDR3 protein. The sample lists around 320,000 distinct CDR3 sequences, about a quarter seen once, with around 0.7% in the top ten. Sequences were obtained from naive CD8+ T cells from blood, with Jurkat cell RNA spiked in. Every receptor here comes from a human donor in good health. Some libraries in this study had Jurkat cell RNA spiked in. Each CDR3 is given with its conserved first and last residue. D genes are given only for firm matches. Clone sizes are given selectively: once, few, many, or a class where the clone is expanded.

TRBJ2-3,-,TRBV30,-,CACRGLTGTTDTQYF,TGTGCCTGCCGCGGACTAACGGGAACCACAGATACGCAGTATTTT
TRBJ1-5,TRBD1,TRBV7-9,many,CASSPGQVNNQPQHF,TGTGCCAGCAGTCCGGGACAGGTAAACAATCAGCCCCAGCATTTT
TRBJ2-5,-,TRBV4-1,few,CASSQGPGEETQYF,TGCGCCAGCAGCCAAGGTCCCGGGGAAGAGACCCAGTACTTC
TRBJ1-2,TRBD1,TRBV13,-,CASSSQGFGYTF,TGTGCCAGCAGCTCACAGGGGTTTGGCTACACCTTC
TRBJ2-6,TRBD1,TRBV24-1,-,CATSDASGGFGANVLTF,TGTGCCACCAGTGATGCCTCAGGGGGCTTTGGGGCCAACGTCCTGACTTTC
TRBJ2-5,TRBD2,TRBV2,once,CASSERGGLQETQYF,TGTGCCAGCAGTGAACGGGGGGGCCTCCAAGAGACCCAGTACTTC
TRBJ2-7,-,TRBV29-1,-,CSAVVGPEQYF,TGCAGCGCCGTAGTGGGACCCGAGCAGTACTTC
TRBJ2-1,-,TRBV11-2,many,CASSFAGPLNEQFF,TGTGCCAGCAGCTTCGCGGGACCGCTCAATGAGCAGTTCTTC
TRBJ2-1,TRBD1,TRBV29-1,many,CSALSQGAWEQFF,TGCAGCGCACTATCCCAGGGGGCATGGGAGCAGTTCTTC
TRBJ2-2,-,TRBV29-1,few,CSVGTEKTGELFF,TGCAGCGTTGGGACCGAGAAAACCGGGGAGCTGTTTTTT
TRBJ2-6,-,TRBV6-5,many,CASSYRADLSGANVLTF,TGTGCCAGCAGTTATAGGGCAGACCTCTCTGGGGCCAACGTCCTGACTTTC
TRBJ1-1,TRBD1,TRBV13,few,CASSLTGGDTEAFF,TGTGCCAGCAGCCTGACAGGGGGAGACACTGAAGCTTTCTTT
TRBJ2-7,-,TRBV28,many,CASSYRVRYEQYF,TGTGCCAGCAGTTACAGGGTGCGCTACGAGCAGTACTTC
TRBJ2-2,-,TRBV4-1,many,CASSLKQGNTGELFF,TGCGCCAGCAGCCTAAAACAGGGGAACACCGGGGAGCTGTTTTTT
TRBJ2-1,-,TRBV4-1,few,CASSHRGNEQFF,TGCGCCAGCAGCCATCGAGGGAATGAGCAGTTCTTC
TRBJ2-3,TRBD2,TRBV5-1,-,CASSPWTSGGGTQYF,TGCGCCAGCAGCCCCTGGACTAGCGGGGGAGGTACGCAGTATTTT
TRBJ2-7,-,TRBV3-1,few,CASSQEEDSSYEQYF,TGTGCCAGCAGCCAAGAAGAAGACAGCTCCTACGAGCAGTACTTC
TRBJ2-7,-,TRBV5-1,many,CASSLAGGVPHEQYF,TGCGCCAGCAGCTTGGCCGGAGGGGTTCCCCACGAGCAGTACTTC
TRBJ2-7,-,TRBV20-1,-,CSARDPLGGANYYEQYF,TGCAGTGCTAGAGATCCGTTAGGGGGGGCGAATTACTACGAGCAGTACTTC
TRBJ2-5,-,TRBV27,many,CASSASLGPKTQYF,TGTGCCAGCAGTGCATCCTTAGGCCCGAAGACCCAGTACTTC
TRBJ2-3,-,TRBV12-3/TRBV12-4,many,CASSLEGTPFPTDTQYF,TGTGCCAGCAGTTTAGAGGGGACGCCCTTCCCCACAGATACGCAGTATTTT
TRBJ1-1,-,TRBV14,many,CASSLPLGAASTEAFF,TGTGCCAGCAGCCTGCCCTTGGGGGCGGCGAGCACTGAAGCTTTCTTT
TRBJ2-7,TRBD2,TRBV15,few,CATSREPEGTSRPYEQYF,TGTGCCACCAGCAGAGAGCCGGAGGGGACTAGCCGACCCTACGAGCAGTACTTC
TRBJ2-3,-,TRBV7-9,few,CASGLTERLGRRYLTDTQYF,TGTGCCAGCGGGTTAACAGAACGTCTGGGTAGGAGGTACCTTACAGATACGCAGTATTTT
TRBJ1-3,-,TRBV4-3,few,CASSQGTGFGNTIYF,TGCGCCAGCAGCCAAGGAACAGGGTTCGGAAACACCATATATTTT
TRBJ2-7,-,TRBV4-3,-,CASSQSSEARSSYEQYF,TGCGCCAGCAGCCAAAGTTCAGAGGCCCGGAGCTCCTACGAGCAGTACTTC
TRBJ2-7,-,TRBV13,few,CASSPGWRVSDEQYF,TGTGCCAGCAGCCCAGGGTGGAGGGTGAGCGACGAGCAGTACTTC
TRBJ1-1,-,TRBV12-3/TRBV12-4,few,CASSPGAAVTEAFF,TGTGCCAGCAGTCCTGGGGCGGCAGTAACTGAAGCTTTCTTT
TRBJ2-1,-,TRBV7-9,-,CASSSDSNEQFF,TGTGCCAGCAGCTCCGACTCCAATGAGCAGTTCTTC
TRBJ2-2,TRBD2,TRBV27,-,CASSFITVAGANTGELFF,TGTGCCAGCAGTTTTATAACGGTAGCGGGAGCAAACACCGGGGAGCTGTTTTTT
TRBJ2-3,TRBD2,TRBV28,few,CASSYAGSGSDTGTQYF,TGTGCCAGCAGTTATGCGGGTAGCGGGAGTGATACAGGTACGCAGTATTTT
TRBJ1-4,TRBD1,TRBV5-4,many,CASSYSGTGDSTNEKLFF,TGTGCCAGCAGCTACTCCGGGACAGGGGACTCAACTAATGAAAAACTGTTTTTT
TRBJ2-1,-,TRBV11-2,many,CASSLGASQANEQFF,TGTGCCAGCAGCTTAGGAGCCAGCCAGGCCAATGAGCAGTTCTTC
TRBJ2-7,-,TRBV4-1,few,CASSQVPRGPGYEQYF,TGCGCCAGCAGCCAAGTCCCCCGGGGACCGGGCTACGAGCAGTACTTC
TRBJ1-1,-,TRBV6-5,-,CASNGLSDTEAFF,TGTGCCAGCAACGGACTCTCGGACACTGAAGCTTTCTTT
TRBJ2-1,TRBD1,TRBV29-1,many,CSVEGGQGLQYNEQFF,TGCAGCGTTGAAGGCGGACAGGGGTTGCAGTACAATGAGCAGTTCTTC
TRBJ2-1,TRBD2,TRBV4-3,few,CASSPIRLAGYNEQFF,TGCGCCAGCAGCCCAATAAGACTAGCGGGATACAATGAGCAGTTCTTC
TRBJ1-3,TRBD1,TRBV29-1,many,CSVELADRGRSGNTIYF,TGCAGCGTTGAATTAGCGGACAGGGGGCGTTCTGGAAACACCATATATTTT
TRBJ1-1,-,TRBV20-1,few,CSALHGTLNTEAFF,TGCAGTGCACTCCACGGCACCCTGAACACTGAAGCTTTCTTT
TRBJ1-2,-,TRBV13,few,CASSLGVDHYGYTF,TGTGCCAGCAGCTTAGGTGTCGACCACTATGGCTACACCTTC
TRBJ2-3,-,TRBV29-1,few,CSVEVVTDLNADTQYF,TGCAGCGTTGAGGTGGTAACAGACCTCAACGCAGATACGCAGTATTTT